This T cell receptor (beta chain) was captured by sequencing in a study of blood T cell repertoires in COVID-19. As for the study in general: From T cells, B-cell-depleted T cells, or PBMCs came the material, which was cDNA or gDNA.

The age range of participants was about 18 to 90 years, with residence in 20 to 25 US areas. Original analysis: Amplification from reference gene primers served as the basis for estimated nucleated cell counts. Some clones are missing from TCRdb's copy, which holds only in-frame ones; the method was immunoSEQ multiplex PCR. V and J calls and clone size are given by that table; D and trimming were obtained from the DNA. The table records 400,000 or so clones, around 90% of them present only once. Germline assignment: CDR1 MNHNY and CDR2 SVGAGI (reference sequence). The ends were cut back, 7 bases at V and 10 bases at J, with 11 bases in the middle. The CDR3 extends over 12 amino acids.

This clonotype originated in a woman between 40 and 50 years old with acute COVID-19. This sequence joins TRBV6-6 and TRBJ1-6; D is ambiguous. Sequenced material: PBMCs or T cells enriched from blood (not recorded which). In DNA form, the CDR3 reads TGTGCCAGCACCCTCGAGGGATCACCCCTCCACTTT. It specifies CASTLEGSPLHF.